This entry features one TCR beta chain sequence. No antigen is known for it. Method: immunoSEQ multiplex PCR; TCRdb's copy keeps in-frame clones and lacks some. Found here are some 110,000 clones, approximately 94% of them singletons; the top ten hold 0.32%. V was shortened by 5 bases and J by 7 bases, with 8 bases between the two germline ends. The CDR3 covers 12 residues. Germline CDR1 LGHNT, CDR2 FRNRAP. The sample comes from a study of siplizumab effects on memory and regulatory T cells. Study-wide results and limits: For siplizumab cultures, the suppressive function of their proliferating Tregs was not confirmed.

This chain uses TRBV12-5 with TRBJ2-2, with D unresolved. The receptor comes from a human donor in good health. Sequencing was performed on CD4+ T cells sorted from blood. In DNA form, the CDR3 reads TGTGCTAGTGGTCCCTGGGGCGGGGAGCTGTTTTTT. Protein: CASGPWGGELFF.